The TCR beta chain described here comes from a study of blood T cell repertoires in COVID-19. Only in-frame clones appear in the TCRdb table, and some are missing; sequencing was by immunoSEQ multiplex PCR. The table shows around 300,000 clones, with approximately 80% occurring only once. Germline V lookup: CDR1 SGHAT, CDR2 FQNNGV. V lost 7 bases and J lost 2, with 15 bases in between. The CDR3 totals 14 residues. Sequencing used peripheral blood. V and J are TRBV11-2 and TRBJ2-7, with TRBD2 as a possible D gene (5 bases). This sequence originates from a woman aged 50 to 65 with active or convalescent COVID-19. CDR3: CASTLAGPTYEQYF. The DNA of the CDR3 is TGTGCCAGCACCCTAGCTGGCCCGACCTACGAGCAGTACTTC.